Each of the 5 T cell receptor beta chains below was sequenced from the same sample in a study of T cell responses to AZD1222 COVID-19 vaccine. Using immunoSEQ multiplex PCR, the repertoire was profiled, and TCRdb retains in-frame clones only, with some absent. In the table there are 65,000 to 75,000 clones, around 80% of which are singletons. This material consisted of peripheral blood, taken on day 0 of AZD1222 vaccination. Receptors originate from an adult in good health.

The V and J genes are TRBV7-2 and TRBJ1-2; D is perhaps TRBD1 (5 bases). This CDR3 region has 15 residues. V was pared by 6 bases and J by 1 base, with 15 bases between. Per the germline V gene, CDR1 is SGHTA and CDR2 is FQGNSA. The CDR3 region is CASSKAGQGNYGYTF. CDR3 sequence (DNA): TGTGCCAGCAGTAAAGCCGGGCAGGGTAACTATGGCTACACCTTC.

The chain employs TRBV24-1 and TRBJ2-2; 9 bases agree with TRBD2. The CDR3 is 13 residues long. Germline CDR1 is KGHDR and CDR2 is SFDVKD. With 8 bases clipped from V and 5 bases from J, the junction kept 2 bases outside the gene matches. CDR3 in DNA: TGTGCCACCACGGCGGGAGGGACCGGGGAGCTGTTTTTT. It specifies CATTAGGTGELFF.

The chain carries TRBV28 and TRBJ1-1; 7 positions agree with TRBD1. The CDR3 has 16 residues. V lost 3 bases and J lost 4; bases outside the gene matches: 11. The germline gives CDR1 MDHEN, CDR2 SYDVKM. The CDR3 sequence is CASSFSTGVLSTEAFF. CDR3 nucleotide sequence: TGTGCCAGCAGTTTTTCTACAGGGGTTTTGTCCACTGAAGCTTTCTTT. Supplemented by reference TRBV28 and TRBJ1-1, the full variable domain reads DVKVTQSSRYLVKRTGEKVFLECVQDMDHENMFWYRQDPGLGLRLIYFSYDVKMKEKGDIPEGYSVSREKKERFSLILESASTNQTSMYLCASSFSTGVLSTEAFFGQGTRLTVV.

The V call is TRBV7-3, the J call TRBJ2-3; D is perhaps TRBD2 (5 bases). Germline V gene lookup returns CDR1 SGHTA and CDR2 FQGTGA. V was trimmed by 2 bases and J by 1 base, leaving 10 bases between them. The CDR3 contains 15 residues. The CDR3 coding sequence is TGTGCCAGCAGCTTAGGAGGCCCCGGCACAGATACGCAGTATTTT. Encoded protein: CASSLGGPGTDTQYF.

This clone was recorded once. The chain combines TRBV28 with TRBJ2-1, with D possibly TRBD2 on 5 matching bases. Germline assignment: CDR1 MDHEN and CDR2 SYDVKM. The CDR3 spans 15 residues. Between the trimmed V and J ends, which lost 1 base and 9 bases, there was a span of 16 bases. The CDR3 sequence: CASSLFRGFGSEQFF. CDR3 bases: TGTGCCAGCAGTTTATTTCGCGGGTTTGGGTCTGAGCAGTTCTTC.